The next 24 T cell receptor beta chains were all read from a single sample in a study of blood T cells in healthy people across ages. Together with a sample-barcoded 5' primer, a J-beta primer mix was included in a second PCR lasting about 7 to 11 cycles. TCRdb re-analysed the 5' RACE reads in MiXCR, keeping a single row per CDR3 protein. Here the sample spans around 1,000,000 distinct CDR3 sequences, 20% to 25% being singletons. This same sample was also taken into another study, of T cells of mothers and their children.

The sequenced sample was blood. The receptors come from a girl aged 2 to 10 in good health.

This chain joins TRBV20-1 and TRBJ2-5, with D possibly matching TRBD1 (5 bases). The CDR3 has 12 amino acids. Trimming removed 6 bases at V and 3 bases at J, with 11 bases between. CDR1 is DFQATT and CDR2 is SNEGSKA in the germline V gene (reference sequence). This CDR3 reads CSARPREETQYF. The CDR3 DNA is TGCAGTGCCCGGCCCAGGGAAGAGACCCAGTACTTC.

This clonotype occurred a few times. The gene calls are TRBV9 and TRBJ2-7; the D gene is possibly TRBD1 (6 bases). This CDR3 contains 14 residues. CDR1 SGDLS and CDR2 YYNGEE come from the germline V gene. V was cut by 4 bases and J by 2 bases, with 13 bases left in between. Here the CDR3 DNA reads TGTGCCAGCAGCTCGCCGGACAGAACCTACGAGCAGTACTTC. Protein product: CASSSPDRTYEQYF.

This clonotype appeared a few times. The DNA of the CDR3 is TGTGCCAGCAGTTTAGTCTCAGGGGTATCCGCGGCTGAAGCTTTCTTT. Translating gives CASSLVSGVSAAEAFF. The chain links TRBV12-3 or TRBV12-4 to TRBJ1-1; maybe TRBD1 (6 bases). Trimming left V 1 base short and J 6 bases short, with 18 bases between. This CDR3 has 16 amino acids.

This clonotype showed up just a few times. The chain couples TRBV28 to TRBJ2-7; no reliable D call. The tail of the sequence fits TRBJ2-1 better, so the J call may be wrong. The germline V gene has CDR1 MDHEN and CDR2 SYDVKM. CDR3 size: 13 residues. The CDR3 here is CASSLATTMEQFF. The CDR3 DNA reads TGTGCCAGCAGTTTAGCAACCACAATGGAGCAGTTCTTC.

This clonotype has more than one count but fewer than ten. One base away lies a much larger clone, so this may be a sequencing read error. The V call is TRBV11-2, the J call TRBJ2-7; the D is unclear. The germline CDR1 and CDR2 sequences are SGHAT and FQNNGV. V dropped 2 bases and J dropped 5 bases, with 7 bases sitting between them. The CDR3 runs 12 residues. CDR3 protein: CASSLNGDEQYF. The CDR3 DNA reads TGTGCCAGCAGCTTAAATGGGGACGAGCAGTACTTC.

The chain carries TRBV2 and TRBJ2-5; perhaps D is TRBD1 or TRBD2 (5 bases each). V was pared by 5 bases and J by 10 bases, with 14 bases between. This CDR3 has 12 amino acids. From germline, CDR1 is SNHLY and CDR2 FYNNEI. The CDR3 loop reads CASSLGAGDQYF. The CDR3 region has the DNA TGTGCCAGCAGTCTAGGGGCCGGGGACCAGTACTTC.

The chain employs TRBV7-9 and TRBJ2-5; 7 bases map to TRBD1. Matching the DNA end better, TRBJ2-1 makes the J call doubtful. The CDR3 runs to 14 residues. Germline V gene sequence: CDR1 SEHNR, CDR2 FQNEAQ (reference sequence). This CDR3 is CASSLGRGKGEQFF. CDR3 nucleotide sequence: TGTGCCAGCAGCTTGGGCAGGGGGAAGGGTGAGCAGTTCTTC.

This clonotype was counted between two and nine times. The V gene is TRBV7-6, the J gene TRBJ2-7; 11 positions match TRBD1. The trim removed 2 bases at V and 7 bases at J, leaving 13 bases unmatched. Germline V gene data show CDR1 as SGHVS and CDR2 as FNYEAQ. This CDR3 contains 17 residues. CDR3 region: CASSLSRTGGAGKEQYF. The CDR3 bases are TGTGCCAGCAGCTTATCGAGGACAGGGGGCGCGGGAAAGGAGCAGTACTTC.

The chain joins TRBV2 to TRBJ1-1, with D tentatively TRBD1 (5 bases). V was shortened by 0 bases and J by 3 bases, with 8 bases between the two germline ends. The CDR3 is 14 residues long. The germline V gene has CDR1 SNHLY and CDR2 FYNNEI. The DNA of the CDR3 is TGTGCCAGCAGTGAAGCTGACAGTTACACTGAAGCTTTCTTT. It yields the protein CASSEADSYTEAFF.

The rearrangement joins TRBV15 to TRBJ2-1; 11 bases match TRBD1. Near its end, the DNA agrees better with TRBJ2-5, so the J call may be wrong. CDR1 LNHNV and CDR2 YYDKDF come from the germline V gene (reference sequence). The CDR3 has 12 amino acids. The CDR3 DNA sequence: TGTGAAGGCCGGGACAGGGGGGAGACCCAGTACTTC. Protein product: CEGRDRGETQYF.

The V and J genes are TRBV27 and TRBJ2-5, with 9 nucleotides matching TRBD2. The J call may be faulty, since TRBJ2-7 better matches the DNA end. CDR1 and CDR2 (germline): MNHEY, SMNVEV (reference sequence). The length of the CDR3 is 13 residues. CDR3 in DNA: TGTGCCAGCAGTGGGCGGGAGGGATACGAGCAGTACTTC. Its protein is CASSGREGYEQYF.

V is TRBV20-1 and J is TRBJ2-7; D gene ambiguous. Trimming took 3 bases from V and 3 from J, leaving 9 bases between them. The CDR3 is made up of 12 amino acids. In germline, CDR1 is DFQATT, CDR2 SNEGSKA (reference sequence). Here the CDR3 reads CSASQTNYEQYF. The CDR3, as DNA: TGCAGTGCTAGTCAGACAAACTACGAGCAGTACTTC.

This clonotype has a handful of counts. The CDR3 region has the DNA TGCGCCAGCGTTGACCGGGCAGGTGCAGATACGCAGTATTTT. It encodes CASVDRAGADTQYF. The V and J genes are TRBV5-1 and TRBJ2-3; D uncertain. The V gene lost 7 bases and the J gene lost 4 bases, with 16 bases spanning the gap. Germline CDR1 is SGHRS and CDR2 is YFSETQ. The CDR3 extends over 14 amino acids.

V and J are TRBV4-3 and TRBJ1-4; D unresolved. In germline, CDR1 is LGHNA, CDR2 YSLEER. CDR3 size: 15 residues. The V end was cut by 1 base, the J end by 6 bases, with 12 bases between. CDR3 sequence: CASSQALREDEKLFF. CDR3 in DNA: TGCGCCAGCAGCCAAGCCTTAAGGGAAGATGAAAAACTGTTTTTT.

This clonotype was seen only once. V gene TRBV5-1 combines with J gene TRBJ2-1; TRBD1 aligns across 9 bases. This CDR3 is built from 14 residues. Unmatched junction bases numbered 1, after V lost 1 base and J lost 5 bases. Germline values: CDR1 SGHRS, CDR2 YFSETQ. CDR3 amino acids: CASSLRQGDNEQFF. The CDR3 DNA is TGCGCCAGCAGCTTGCGACAGGGGGACAATGAGCAGTTCTTC.

This clonotype was observed a few times. This chain joins TRBV7-9 and TRBJ1-2; possible D gene TRBD1, 5 bases. Germline lookup yields CDR1 SEHNR and CDR2 FQNEAQ (reference sequence). V shed 0 bases and J shed 0 bases, with 8 bases lying between them. This CDR3 is built from 15 residues. The DNA for the CDR3 is TGTGCCAGCAGCTTAGCGGGGGAAACTAACTATGGCTACACCTTC. This sequence encodes CASSLAGETNYGYTF.

J is TRBJ2-5 and V is TRBV10-1; D is uncertain. The closer fit of TRBJ2-7 to the DNA end suggests the J call may be wrong. In germline, CDR1 is WNHNN, CDR2 SYGVQD (reference sequence). The CDR3 has 15 amino acids. The CDR3 region is CASSESVSSSYEQYF. As DNA, the CDR3 is TGCGCCAGCAGTGAGTCCGTGAGTAGCTCCTACGAGCAGTACTTC.

This clonotype has a handful of counts. V gene TRBV13 combines with J gene TRBJ1-4; the D is unclear. Trimming took off 5 bases at V and 10 bases at J, with 20 bases between the two ends. This CDR3 contains 15 residues. Germline CDR1 PRHDT, CDR2 FYEKMQ (reference sequence). CDR3 sequence (DNA): TGTGCCAGCAGCGCTGGCCGCACTTCGGCGGGAAAACTGTTTTTT. Its protein is CASSAGRTSAGKLFF. The variable domain in full, completed from reference TRBV13 and TRBJ1-4, reads AAGVIQSPRHLIKEKRETATLKCYPIPRHDTVYWYQQGPGQDPQFLISFYEKMQSDKGSIPDRFSAQQFSDYHSELNMSSLELGDSALYFCASSAGRTSAGKLFFGSGTQLSVL.

V is TRBV7-2 and J is TRBJ2-1; the match to TRBD2 covers 9 bases. The CDR3 length is 17 residues. Germline V gene data show CDR1 as SGHTA and CDR2 as FQGNSA. V was clipped by 3 bases and J by 8 bases; unmatched bases: 14. For the CDR3, the DNA is TGTGCCAGCAGCTTGGATTCGTTAGCGGGAGTTCCCTATGAGCAGTTCTTC. Translation gives CASSLDSLAGVPYEQFF.

The chain combines TRBV7-9 with TRBJ1-2; D not resolved. Germline-derived CDR1 and CDR2 are SEHNR and FQNEAQ (reference sequence). Trimming removed 0 bases at V and 2 bases at J, with 10 bases between. CDR3 size: 15 residues. The CDR3 region has the DNA TGTGCCAGCAGCTTAGCCTGGGGTGCGAACTATGGCTACACCTTC. It yields the protein CASSLAWGANYGYTF. The variable domain in full, with the rest retrieved from reference TRBV7-9 and TRBJ1-2, is DTGVSQNPRHKITKRGQNVTFRCDPISEHNRLYWYRQTLGQGPEFLTYFQNEAQLEKSRLLSDRFSAERPKGSFSTLEIQRTEQGDSAMYLCASSLAWGANYGYTFGSGTRLTVV.

This clonotype was seen repeatedly, ten times or more. The chain joins TRBV24-1 to TRBJ2-5; no firm D call. Germline CDR1 is KGHDR and CDR2 is SFDVKD. The germline V and J ends were trimmed by 6 bases and 4 bases, with 8 bases remaining between them. This CDR3 is built from 12 residues. CDR3 sequence reads: CATSTDLETQYF. The CDR3 nucleotides read TGTGCCACCAGTACGGATCTAGAGACCCAGTACTTC.

This clonotype was counted between two and nine times. This chain joins TRBV28 and TRBJ2-5; the D is unclear. The closer fit of TRBJ2-7 to the DNA end suggests the J call may be wrong. CDR3 size: 15 residues. The germline V gene has CDR1 MDHEN and CDR2 SYDVKM. The CDR3 DNA reads as TGTGCCAGCAGATATGCAAGTGTGCGGTCCTACGAGCAGTACTTC. The encoded protein is CASRYASVRSYEQYF.

The rearrangement links TRBV2 to TRBJ2-1, with D maybe TRBD2 (6 bases). CDR1 SNHLY and CDR2 FYNNEI come from the germline V gene. Deletions cut 9 bases from V and 4 bases from J, with 19 bases between. The CDR3 covers 15 residues. The CDR3 region is CASGGSPNRYNEQFF. CDR3 bases: TGTGCCAGTGGGGGGAGCCCAAACCGTTACAATGAGCAGTTCTTC.

The gene calls are TRBV5-8 and TRBJ1-6; TRBD1 matches 7 bases. V lost 3 bases and J lost 8; bases outside the gene matches: 8. The CDR3 spans 15 residues. Germline assignment: CDR1 SGHTS and CDR2 YDEGEE. This CDR3 is CASSYKTGRHSPLHF. The DNA for the CDR3 is TGTGCCAGCAGCTACAAGACAGGGCGGCATTCACCCCTCCACTTT.